This T cell receptor beta chain was obtained from a study of shared clonotypes between healthy human individuals (dated by TCRdb to about 2020). Background on the whole study: The cohort comprised two women and a few men aged 18 to 49 years. Per donor, three plates each were used for CD4 naive and CD4 memory, two for CD8 naive, and one for CD8 memory. The study deeply sequenced blood TCR repertoires of several healthy adults to estimate repertoire size and the extent of clonotype sharing between individuals. To increase sequencing depth and limit assay-specific biases, TCR repertoire library preparation and sequencing were carried out by different laboratories using diverse techniques. Per donor, leukapheresis produced somewhere between about 0.9 and 9 billion PBMCs. Paper-wide results and their limitations: When a few donors were compared, the shared fraction of clonotypes was around 5% for naive CD4, around 4% for naive CD8, roughly 2.5% for memory CD4, and 0.35% to 0.4% for memory CD8. Based on pairwise subsampling, the degree of clonotype sharing among donors was expected to be affected by sequencing depth. Even with the large sequencing depth, rarefaction of the sorted-subset datasets indicated that sequencing was incomplete. Sampling was limited to blood, and TCR repertoires in tissue likely differ from TCR repertoires in blood. The genetic and exposure-history diversity represented was limited by the small number of donors. Estimated clonotype richness was generally larger for naive than for memory subsets. Clonotypes shared by all four sorted-subset donors showed higher generation probabilities than non-shared clonotypes.

Including cysteine and phenylalanine, the CDR3 has 13 amino acids. Of the read, only the CDR3 DNA is kept; its 39 bases are in frame from base 1. Per the germline V gene, SNHLY is the CDR1 and FYNNEI is the CDR2. Trimming leaves V shorter by 7 bases and J shorter by 3 bases, with the junction holding 3 bases beyond the gene matches. The donors were healthy, HIV-negative adults with no recently reported acute infections or vaccinations. All donors were Caucasian adults living in Nashville, Tennessee, USA. CD4+ T cells were enriched by magnetic negative selection; naive cells were then positively selected on CD45RA, and the negative fraction formed the memory subset. Blood was obtained by leukapheresis, after which PBMCs were separated by Ficoll-Histopaque density gradient centrifugation and cryopreserved in liquid nitrogen vapor phase. Analytical flow cytometry was used to check the purity and quantity of each magnetically sorted T cell population. From each sorted fraction, genomic DNA was isolated and quantified by UV absorbance on a Nanodrop 2000c.

Turning to this clone: The antigen this receptor binds is unknown. The record has no base qualities; no much larger clone is one base away.

TCR CDR3 regions were amplified from genomic DNA by multiplex PCR using the deep immunoSEQ assay. Genomic DNA extracted from each cell subset was distributed evenly over all wells of several immunoSEQ 96-well plates, and each plate served as one replicate. Each replicate PCR for sorted subsets received roughly 0.2 ug genomic DNA, equal to about 30,000 T cell genomes. The purified libraries were quantified using a Qubit 3.0 fluorometer, sized with a Bioanalyzer 2100, and then quantified again using the KAPA Library Quantification kit. A separate single-read 150-cycle Illumina NextSeq 550 flow cell was used to sequence each immunoSEQ 96-well plate. In the source study's methods: The immunoSEQ output contained only junctional sequences without quality scores, so filtering could not match that applied to full-length reads. To assign V/J genes and CDR3, sequences were annotated using PyIR, a Python wrapper for IgBLAST v1.9, with IMGT germline references. Reads were removed for weak V/J assignments (E-value above 1e-6), missing CDR3, stop codons, out-of-frame junctions, or ambiguous translated residues. V3J clonotypes were defined as sequences sharing the same inferred V gene, J gene, and CDR3 amino acid sequence. To compute the percentage overlap between repertoires, the number of shared unique clonotypes was divided by the size of the smaller repertoire. RTK rarefaction, the Chao1 estimator, and Recon v2.1 estimates of unobserved clonotypes were used to assess repertoire richness. Generation probabilities for all TCRbeta clonotypes obtained by the gDNA method from a handful of donors were computed using OLGA. TCRdb's version of the immuneACCESS table is confined to in-frame rearrangements and falls short of the full clone set. An unresolved V gene accounts for under half of the shortfall where checked; the remainder is of unknown origin. V, J and clone size are taken as reported in that table, and D and trimming were inferred from the DNA itself. The sample table contains about 1.5 million clones; only one count was recorded for approximately 98% of them. 0.4% to 0.45% of the sample rests with the top ten.

The chain is made from TRBV2 and TRBJ2-7, and TRBD1 matches 10 of the central bases. This clonotype originated in a man younger than 45 in good health. Source material: naive CD4+ T cells sorted from blood. The sample's cell subset or site label is to be understood as: CD45RA+ positively selected. The CDR3 protein is CASTDRGNYEQYF. The nucleotide sequence is TGTGCCAGCACGGACAGGGGGAACTACGAGCAGTACTTC.